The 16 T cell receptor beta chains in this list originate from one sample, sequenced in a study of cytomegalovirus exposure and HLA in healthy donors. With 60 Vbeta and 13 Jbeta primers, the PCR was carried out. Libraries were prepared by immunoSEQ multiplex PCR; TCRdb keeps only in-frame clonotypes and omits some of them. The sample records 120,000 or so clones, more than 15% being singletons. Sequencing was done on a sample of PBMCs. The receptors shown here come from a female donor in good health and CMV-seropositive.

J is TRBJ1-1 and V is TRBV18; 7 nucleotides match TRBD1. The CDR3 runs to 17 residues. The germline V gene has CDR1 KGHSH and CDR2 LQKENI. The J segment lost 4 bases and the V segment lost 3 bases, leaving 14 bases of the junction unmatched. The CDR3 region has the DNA TGTGCCAGCTCACCGACAAACGGACAGGCGTTGAGCACTGAAGCTTTCTTT. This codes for CASSPTNGQALSTEAFF.

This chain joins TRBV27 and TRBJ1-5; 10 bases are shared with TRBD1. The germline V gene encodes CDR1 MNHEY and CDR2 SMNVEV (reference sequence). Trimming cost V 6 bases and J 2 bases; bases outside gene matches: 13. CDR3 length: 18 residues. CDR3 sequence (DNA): TGTGCCAGCAGCCCCTGGACAGGGGGAAAGAATGGCAATCAGCCCCAGCATTTT. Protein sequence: CASSPWTGGKNGNQPQHF.

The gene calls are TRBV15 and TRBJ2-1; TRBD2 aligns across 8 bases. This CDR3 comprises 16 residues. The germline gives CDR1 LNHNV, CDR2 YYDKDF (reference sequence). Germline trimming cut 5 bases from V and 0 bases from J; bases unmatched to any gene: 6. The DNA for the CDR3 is TGTGCCACCAGCGGAGCGGGGGTAACCTCCTACAATGAGCAGTTCTTC. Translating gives CATSGAGVTSYNEQFF.

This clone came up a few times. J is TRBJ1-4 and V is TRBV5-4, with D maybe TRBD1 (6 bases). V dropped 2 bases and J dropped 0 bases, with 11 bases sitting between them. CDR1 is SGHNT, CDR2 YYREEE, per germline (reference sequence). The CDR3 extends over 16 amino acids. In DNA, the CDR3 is TGTGCCAGCAGCTTCGGGACACCCGCAACTAATGAAAAACTGTTTTTT. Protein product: CASSFGTPATNEKLFF. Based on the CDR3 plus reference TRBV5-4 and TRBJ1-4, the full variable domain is ETGVTQSPTHLIKTRGQQVTLRCSSQSGHNTVSWYQQALGQGPQFIFQYYREEENGRGNFPPRFSGLQFPNYSSELNVNALELDDSALYLCASSFGTPATNEKLFFGSGTQLSVL.

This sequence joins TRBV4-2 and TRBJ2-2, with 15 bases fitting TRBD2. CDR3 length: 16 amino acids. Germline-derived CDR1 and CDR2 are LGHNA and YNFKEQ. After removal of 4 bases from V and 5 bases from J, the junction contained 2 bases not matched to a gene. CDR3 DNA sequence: TGTGCCAGCAGCCCGGGGACTAGCGGGGGGACCGGGGAGCTGTTTTTT. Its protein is CASSPGTSGGTGELFF.

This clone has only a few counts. The CDR3 DNA follows: TGTGCCAGCAGCTTGGTCGGCGGATACACTGAAGCTTTCTTT. Its translation: CASSLVGGYTEAFF. The rearrangement links TRBV5-6 to TRBJ1-1; D uncertain. Trimming pared 0 bases from V and 3 bases from J, leaving 9 bases between. Germline CDR1 is SGHDT and CDR2 is YYEEEE. The CDR3 length is 14 residues.

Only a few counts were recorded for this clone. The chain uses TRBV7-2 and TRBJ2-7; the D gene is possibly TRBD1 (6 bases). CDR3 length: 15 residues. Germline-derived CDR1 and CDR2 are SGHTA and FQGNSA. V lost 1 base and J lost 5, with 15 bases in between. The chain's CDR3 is CASSLVGAEVHEQYF. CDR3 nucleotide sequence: TGTGCCAGCAGCTTAGTGGGGGCGGAGGTCCACGAGCAGTACTTC.

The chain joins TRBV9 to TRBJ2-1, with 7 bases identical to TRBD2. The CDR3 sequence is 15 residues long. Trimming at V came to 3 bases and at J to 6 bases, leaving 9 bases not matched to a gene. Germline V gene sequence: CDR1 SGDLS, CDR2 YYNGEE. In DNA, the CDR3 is TGTGCCAGCAGCGACCGACTAGCTCTAAGCAATGAGCAGTTCTTC. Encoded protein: CASSDRLALSNEQFF.

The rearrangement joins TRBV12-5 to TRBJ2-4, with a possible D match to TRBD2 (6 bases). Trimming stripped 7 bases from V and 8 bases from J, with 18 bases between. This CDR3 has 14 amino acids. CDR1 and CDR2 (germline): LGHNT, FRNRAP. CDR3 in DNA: TGTGCTAGTGCCTACCCTCGGGGAGGTGACATTCAGTACTTC. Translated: CASAYPRGGDIQYF.

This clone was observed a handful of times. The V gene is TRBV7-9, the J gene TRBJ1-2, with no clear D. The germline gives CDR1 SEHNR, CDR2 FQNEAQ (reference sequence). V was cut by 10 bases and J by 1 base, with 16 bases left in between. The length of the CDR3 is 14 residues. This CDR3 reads CATAGSPNNYGYTF. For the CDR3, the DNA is TGTGCCACGGCAGGTTCCCCAAATAACTATGGCTACACCTTC.

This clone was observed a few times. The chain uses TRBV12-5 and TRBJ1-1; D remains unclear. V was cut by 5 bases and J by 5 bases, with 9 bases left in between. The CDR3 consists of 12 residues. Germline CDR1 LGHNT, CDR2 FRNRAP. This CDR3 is CASGLRLTEAFF. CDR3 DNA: TGTGCTAGTGGTCTCAGGTTGACTGAAGCTTTCTTT.

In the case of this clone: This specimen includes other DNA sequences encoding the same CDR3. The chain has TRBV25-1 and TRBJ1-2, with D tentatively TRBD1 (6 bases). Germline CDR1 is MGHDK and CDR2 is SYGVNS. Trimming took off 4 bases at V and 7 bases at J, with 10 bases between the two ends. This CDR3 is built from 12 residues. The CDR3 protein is CASSAGVGGYTF. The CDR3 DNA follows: TGTGCCAGCAGTGCAGGGGTCGGTGGCTACACCTTC.

Here the CDR3 DNA reads TGTGCCAGCAGCTTCGCGGGGGGGCCATTGTATGAGCAGTTCTTC. It codes for CASSFAGGPLYEQFF. The chain joins TRBV7-9 to TRBJ2-1; 9 bases match TRBD2. This CDR3 has 15 amino acids. V was pared by 3 bases and J by 8 bases, with 8 bases of the junction left unmatched. Germline V gives CDR1 SEHNR, CDR2 FQNEAQ (reference sequence).

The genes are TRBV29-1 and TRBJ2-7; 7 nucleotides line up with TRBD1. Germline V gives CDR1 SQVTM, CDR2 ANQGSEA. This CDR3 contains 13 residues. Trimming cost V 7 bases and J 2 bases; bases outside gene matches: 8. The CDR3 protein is CSATGVKAYEQYF. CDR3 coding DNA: TGCAGCGCAACAGGGGTTAAGGCCTACGAGCAGTACTTC.

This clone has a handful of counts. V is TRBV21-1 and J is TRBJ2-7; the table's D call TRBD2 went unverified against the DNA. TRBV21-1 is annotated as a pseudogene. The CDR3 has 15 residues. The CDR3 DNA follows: TGTGCCAGCAGCAAATATGGGACTTCCCCGGAGGAGCAGTACTTC. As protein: CASSKYGTSPEEQYF.

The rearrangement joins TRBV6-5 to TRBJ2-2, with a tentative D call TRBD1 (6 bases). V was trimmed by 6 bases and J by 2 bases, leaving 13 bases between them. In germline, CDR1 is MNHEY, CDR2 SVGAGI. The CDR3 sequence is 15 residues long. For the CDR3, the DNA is TGTGCCAGCAGCCTATCGGGACAAAACACCGGGGAGCTGTTTTTT. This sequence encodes CASSLSGQNTGELFF.